This T cell receptor beta chain comes out of a study of cytomegalovirus exposure and HLA in healthy donors. Background on the study: Unique TCRs from HLA-typed donors, 80 million to 100 million of them, were held in an early data release. Findings of the study overall: Researchers counted roughly 150 TCR beta chains as cytomegalovirus-associated. In a later analysis, a genetic analysis reported fewer productive-TCR N-insertions in an Asian-associated ancestry cluster than the cohort average.

Notes on this clone: Its cognate antigen is unknown.

The CDR3 runs to 15 residues. Looked up from germline, CDR1 is MNHEY and CDR2 is SMNVEV (reference sequence). Trimming took 7 bases from V and 5 from J; bases not matched to a gene: 13. Everyone who donated was a healthy bone marrow donor. Primers for the PCR totalled 60 Vbeta and 13 Jbeta. Repertoires were generated with immunoSEQ multiplex PCR, while TCRdb's copy carries only in-frame clones and drops some. The sample shows about 110,000 clones, more than 70% of them seen only once. The sequence derives from a man aged 25 to 40 in good health and CMV-seronegative. The chain carries TRBV27 and TRBJ2-5; 7 nucleotides line up with TRBD1. Sequencing was performed on PBMCs. CDR3 in DNA: TGTGCCAGCAATCCTACGAGGGGGCGCGAGGAGACCCAGTACTTC. Protein: CASNPTRGREETQYF.